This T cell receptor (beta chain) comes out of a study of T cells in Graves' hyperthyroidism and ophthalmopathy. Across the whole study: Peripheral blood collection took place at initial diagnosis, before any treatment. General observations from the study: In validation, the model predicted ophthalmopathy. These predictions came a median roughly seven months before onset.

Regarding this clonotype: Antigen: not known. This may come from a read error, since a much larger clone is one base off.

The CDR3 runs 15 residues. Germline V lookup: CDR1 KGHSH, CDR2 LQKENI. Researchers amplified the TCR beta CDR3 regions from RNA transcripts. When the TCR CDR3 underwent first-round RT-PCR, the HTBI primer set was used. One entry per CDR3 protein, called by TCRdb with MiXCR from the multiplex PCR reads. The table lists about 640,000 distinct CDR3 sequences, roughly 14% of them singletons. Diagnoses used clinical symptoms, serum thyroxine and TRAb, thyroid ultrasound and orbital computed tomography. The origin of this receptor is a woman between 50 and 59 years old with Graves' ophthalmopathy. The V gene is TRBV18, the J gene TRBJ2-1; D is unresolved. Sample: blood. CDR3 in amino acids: CASSPPVSSYNERFF. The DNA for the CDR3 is TGTGCCAGCTCACCCCCTGTCAGCTCCTACAATGAGCGGTTCTTC.